One T cell receptor beta chain is described in this entry. Its cognate antigen is unknown. This record belongs to a study of early T cells in non-severe SARS-CoV-2 infection. In the study overall: Chains from this unsorted whole-blood bulk RNA could not be paired. General study results and limits: Matches to VDJdb favored anti-spike CD8 responses and missed private and CD4 specificities.

Individual cDNA molecules each received unique molecular identifiers attached to them. Each CDR3 protein gets one entry after TCRdb re-called the 5' RACE reads with MiXCR. The sample includes roughly 77,000 distinct CDR3 sequences, more than 10% of them seen just once. Trimming took 0 bases from V and 5 from J, leaving 4 bases between them. The CDR3 consists of 13 residues. Germline CDR1 MNHEY, CDR2 SVGAGI. The clonotype was recovered from an adult who was a healthcare worker with PCR-confirmed SARS-CoV-2 infection or an uninfected control (not recorded which). Sequencing used whole blood. The chain combines TRBV6-5 with TRBJ2-2, with D uncertain. CDR3 sequence: CASSYSATGELFF. CDR3 nucleotides: TGTGCCAGCAGTTACTCTGCTACCGGGGAGCTGTTTTTT.